These T cell receptor beta chains were read from a single sample in a study of metastatic and nonmetastatic thyroid tumors. TCRdb called clones again from the PCR reads with MiXCR. Among 37,000 or so clones listed, about 18% were seen once. The specimen sequenced was blood. The receptors originated from a male donor with papillary thyroid cancer or a benign thyroid nodule (not recorded which). Some clones in this sample may be carry-over from other donors' samples. Both conserved end residues are trimmed from each CDR3.

TRBJ2-1 TRBV7-8 ASSLRTSGYNEQF
TRBJ1-2 TRBV20-1 SAVTDRGDGYT
TRBJ2-1 TRBV5-8 ASSSSGDSYNEQF
TRBJ1-4 TRBV7-9 ASSATQGAHEKLF
TRBJ1-2 TRBV27 ASSSLGQGFGYT
TRBJ2-3 TRBV20-1 SAPGRLRSPSTDTQY
TRBJ2-4 TRBV5-5 SSIPGPGIGIQY
TRBJ1-5 TRBV6-1 ASSELPAGSNQPQH
TRBJ2-5 TRBV6-6 ASSYSLGGGEETQY
TRBJ2-3 TRBV7-3 ASSLTQIAGGPTDTQY
TRBJ1-5 TRBV20-1 SAGVGQGYQPQH
TRBJ1-6 TRBV18 ASSPPNSPLH